A selection of T cell receptor beta chains follows, all from one sample in a study of cytomegalovirus exposure and HLA in healthy donors. The protocol was immunoSEQ multiplex PCR, while the TCRdb copy is restricted to in-frame clones and leaves out a portion. The data hold approximately 100,000 clones, with about 80% observed a single time. Sequencing was done on a sample of PBMCs. These TCRs come from a human donor in good health. CDR3s include the opening cysteine and the closing phenylalanine or tryptophan. The D gene is left open where the match is weak. Not every row has a clone size; where given, it reads once, few, many or a size class.

cdr3_nt cdr3_aa j_call d_call v_call clone_size
TGTGCCAGCAGCAGGGGACAGGGAGACCAGCCCCAGCATTTT CASSRGQGDQPQHF TRBJ1-5 TRBD1 TRBV7-2 once
TGTGCCAGCAGCTACAGGGGAAACTATGGCTACACCTTC CASSYRGNYGYTF TRBJ1-2 TRBD1 TRBV28 -
TGTGCTAGCAGCTTATATTTCCAAGAGACCCAGTACTTC CASSLYFQETQYF TRBJ2-5 - TRBV7-7 -
TGTGCCAGCAGCCGAGGGTCCGAAAAACTGTTTTTT CASSRGSEKLFF TRBJ1-4 - TRBV5-6 few
TGCAGCGTGACTAGCGGGAGCCCATCCTCCTACAATGAGCAGTTCTTC CSVTSGSPSSYNEQFF TRBJ2-1 TRBD2 TRBV29-1 few
TGTGCCAGCAGTTACTCGAGGAGAGGTGGAAAACTGTTTTTT CASSYSRRGGKLFF TRBJ1-4 - TRBV6-5 once
TGTGCCAGCAGCAAGACAGGAGTGAATGAAAAACTGTTTTTT CASSKTGVNEKLFF TRBJ1-4 - TRBV2 -
TGTGCCAGCAGCGGACAGGTGATGAACACTGAAGCTTTCTTT CASSGQVMNTEAFF TRBJ1-1 TRBD1 TRBV13 few
TGTGCCAGCAGTGGAGCGGGGGGTACAGATACGCAGTATTTT CASSGAGGTDTQYF TRBJ2-3 TRBD2 TRBV6-4 once
TGTGCCTGGGGTCTCCAGGGGGCCAGGCCCGAGACCCAGTACTTC CAWGLQGARPETQYF TRBJ2-5 TRBD1 TRBV30 -
TGTGCCAGCAGCCAAGAAGGGAAGCTAGCGGGAGGAGGGGAGTACGAGCAGTACTTC CASSQEGKLAGGGEYEQYF TRBJ2-7 TRBD2 TRBV4-2 -
TGTGCCAGCAGCTTAGTCCAGACTAACTATGGCTACACCTTC CASSLVQTNYGYTF TRBJ1-2 - TRBV7-2 once
TGTGCCAGCAGTTTCGACAGGGCGGTCGGGGAGCTGTTTTTT CASSFDRAVGELFF TRBJ2-2 TRBD1 TRBV28 -
TGTGCCAGCAGTCCAGGGGGACGGGTCACTGAAGCTTTCTTT CASSPGGRVTEAFF TRBJ1-1 TRBD1 TRBV28 few
TGCGCCAGCAGCTTGGCGCCAGGAGGAGGGACAGATACGCAGTATTTT CASSLAPGGGTDTQYF TRBJ2-3 - TRBV5-1 few
TGTGCCACAGAGGGACAGAAGAACACTGAAGCTTTCTTT CATEGQKNTEAFF TRBJ1-1 TRBD1 TRBV15 -
TGTGCCAGCAGAGAATCAAGACAGGGAGATAACTATGGCTACACCTTC CASRESRQGDNYGYTF TRBJ1-2 TRBD1 TRBV28 -
TGTGCCAGCAGCCGACAGGGGGCGTCTGGCTACACCTTC CASSRQGASGYTF TRBJ1-2 TRBD1 TRBV28 once
TGTGCCAGTAGGGGCCGGGCACCGCTCCAAGAGACCCAGTACTTC CASRGRAPLQETQYF TRBJ2-5 - TRBV28 -
TGTGCCAGCAGCTTGTCGGGGGGGCGAGGGGCCAACGTCCTGACTTTC CASSLSGGRGANVLTF TRBJ2-6 TRBD2 TRBV7-8 -
TGCAGCGCCCTAGGAGGGGTGACAGGGACCCAAGAGACCCAGTACTTC CSALGGVTGTQETQYF TRBJ2-5 - TRBV29-1 -
TGTGCCAGCAGCTTATGGAGGACTAGCGCCTACGAGCAGTACTTC CASSLWRTSAYEQYF TRBJ2-7 TRBD2 TRBV7-2 -
TGTGCCAGCAGCGTAGGGGGGACAGGCCAAGAGACCCAGTACTTC CASSVGGTGQETQYF TRBJ2-5 TRBD1 TRBV9 -